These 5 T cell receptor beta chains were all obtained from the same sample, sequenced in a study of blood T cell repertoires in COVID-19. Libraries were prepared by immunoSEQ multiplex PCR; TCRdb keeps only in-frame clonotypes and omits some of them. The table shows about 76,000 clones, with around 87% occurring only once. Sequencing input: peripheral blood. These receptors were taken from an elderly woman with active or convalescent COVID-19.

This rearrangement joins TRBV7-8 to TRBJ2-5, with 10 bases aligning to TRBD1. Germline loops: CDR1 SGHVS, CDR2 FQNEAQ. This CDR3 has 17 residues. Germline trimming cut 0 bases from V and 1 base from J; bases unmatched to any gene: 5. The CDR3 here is CASSLAFGQGVQETQYF. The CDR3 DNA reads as TGTGCCAGCAGCTTAGCTTTTGGACAGGGGGTCCAAGAGACCCAGTACTTC.

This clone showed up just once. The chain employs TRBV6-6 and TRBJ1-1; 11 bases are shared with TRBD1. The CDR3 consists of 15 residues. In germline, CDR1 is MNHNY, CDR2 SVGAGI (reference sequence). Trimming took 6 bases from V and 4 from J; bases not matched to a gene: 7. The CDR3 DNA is TGTGCCAGCAGCACCGGGACAGGGGGGGTCACTGAAGCTTTCTTT. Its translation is CASSTGTGGVTEAFF.

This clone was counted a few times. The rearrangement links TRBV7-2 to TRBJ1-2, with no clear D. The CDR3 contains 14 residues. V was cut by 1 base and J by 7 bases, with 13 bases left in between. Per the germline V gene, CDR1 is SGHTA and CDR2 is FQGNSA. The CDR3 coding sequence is TGTGCCAGCAGCTTAGGACGGCAGCGTCCTGGCTACACCTTC. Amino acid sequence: CASSLGRQRPGYTF.

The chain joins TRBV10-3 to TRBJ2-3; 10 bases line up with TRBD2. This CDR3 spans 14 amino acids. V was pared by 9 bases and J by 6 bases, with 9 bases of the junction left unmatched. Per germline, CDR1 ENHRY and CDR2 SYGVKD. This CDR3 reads CAISERGGLDTQYF. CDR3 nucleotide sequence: TGTGCCATTTCGGAGCGGGGGGGCCTTGATACGCAGTATTTT.

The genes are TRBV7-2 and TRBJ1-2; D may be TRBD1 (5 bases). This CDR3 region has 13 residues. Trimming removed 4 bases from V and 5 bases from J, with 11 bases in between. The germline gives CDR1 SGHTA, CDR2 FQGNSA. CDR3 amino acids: CASSWRDLYGYTF. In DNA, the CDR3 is TGTGCCAGCAGCTGGCGGGACTTATATGGCTACACCTTC. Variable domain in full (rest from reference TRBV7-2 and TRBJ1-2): GAGVSQSPSNKVTEKGKDVELRCDPISGHTALYWYRQSLGQGLEFLIYFQGNSAPDKSGLPSDRFSAERTGGSVSTLTIQRTQQEDSAVYLCASSWRDLYGYTFGSGTRLTVV.